The rows below give T cell receptor beta chains drawn from one sample of a study of T cells in Graves' hyperthyroidism and ophthalmopathy. TCRdb re-derived calls from the multiplex PCR reads in MiXCR, one entry per CDR3 protein. The data show about 600,000 distinct CDR3 sequences, approximately 15% seen once. Sequenced: blood. These TCRs come from a woman aged 18-35 years with Graves' ophthalmopathy. Both conserved end residues are part of each CDR3. Fields, in order: V gene, D gene, J gene, clone size, CDR3 DNA, CDR3 protein. The D gene is left open where the match is weak. A clone size is listed for some rows: how often the clone was seen (once, few, many), or a class if it is expanded.

v_gene: TRBV28; d_gene: .; j_gene: TRBJ2-6; abundance: many; CDR3nt: TGTGCCAGCAGTCCAGGACAGTCTGGGGCCAACGTCCTGACTTTC; CDR3aa: CASSPGQSGANVLTF
v_gene: TRBV3-1; d_gene: .; j_gene: TRBJ2-7; abundance: many; CDR3nt: TGTGCCAGCAGCCAAGTCGGGGTAGCGGCCTACGAGCAGTACTTC; CDR3aa: CASSQVGVAAYEQYF
v_gene: TRBV6-1; d_gene: .; j_gene: TRBJ1-3; abundance: many; CDR3nt: TGTGCCAGCAGTGCCAAATCCCAGAGCTCTGGAAACACCATATATTTT; CDR3aa: CASSAKSQSSGNTIYF
v_gene: TRBV6-6; d_gene: .; j_gene: TRBJ1-1; abundance: many; CDR3nt: TGTGCCAGCAGTTACTCTAGTTCGGGAAACACTGAAGCTTTCTTT; CDR3aa: CASSYSSSGNTEAFF
v_gene: TRBV19; d_gene: .; j_gene: TRBJ1-5; abundance: few; CDR3nt: TGTGCCAGTAGTTCCCAACTCGGTCAGCCCCAGCATTTT; CDR3aa: CASSSQLGQPQHF
v_gene: TRBV7-8; d_gene: TRBD1; j_gene: TRBJ2-1; abundance: few; CDR3nt: TGTGCCAGCAGCTTAGAACGGACAGGGACCTACAATGAGCAGTTCTTC; CDR3aa: CASSLERTGTYNEQFF
v_gene: TRBV6-2/TRBV6-3; d_gene: .; j_gene: TRBJ1-4; abundance: .; CDR3nt: TGTGCCAGCAGTTACTCGACGGCACGTTTGGCCGGGGCTGAAAAACTGTTTTTT; CDR3aa: CASSYSTARLAGAEKLFF
v_gene: TRBV6-1; d_gene: .; j_gene: TRBJ2-7; abundance: .; CDR3nt: TGTGCCAGCAGTTGGGGGGACTACGAGCAGTACTTC; CDR3aa: CASSWGDYEQYF
v_gene: TRBV29-1; d_gene: TRBD2; j_gene: TRBJ2-1; abundance: .; CDR3nt: TGCAGCGTGCCGACGGGAGCGGGAGGAGGCAATGAGCAGTTCTTC; CDR3aa: CSVPTGAGGGNEQFF
v_gene: TRBV5-6; d_gene: .; j_gene: TRBJ2-1; abundance: .; CDR3nt: TGTGCCAGCAGCTTGTTTGCGGGATACAATGAGCAGTTCTTC; CDR3aa: CASSLFAGYNEQFF
v_gene: TRBV20-1; d_gene: .; j_gene: TRBJ2-1; abundance: many; CDR3nt: TGCAGTGCTAGGGATTGGGGGGTAGGAGCGGACTCCTACAATGAGCAGTTCTTC; CDR3aa: CSARDWGVGADSYNEQFF
v_gene: TRBV5-1; d_gene: TRBD1; j_gene: TRBJ2-7; abundance: .; CDR3nt: TGCGCCAGCAGCTTGGACGGGACAGGATACGAGCAGTACTTC; CDR3aa: CASSLDGTGYEQYF
v_gene: TRBV4-2; d_gene: .; j_gene: TRBJ2-7; abundance: .; CDR3nt: TGTGCCAGCAGCCAAGAGTACCTTATCAACATATACGAGCAGTACTTC; CDR3aa: CASSQEYLINIYEQYF
v_gene: TRBV20-1; d_gene: .; j_gene: TRBJ2-7; abundance: many; CDR3nt: TGCAGTGCTAGTGGGGGCGCTCCCTTGACCTACGAGCAGTACTTC; CDR3aa: CSASGGAPLTYEQYF
v_gene: TRBV2; d_gene: TRBD2; j_gene: TRBJ2-5; abundance: .; CDR3nt: TGTGCCAGCAGCTTGGGACTAGCGGGAGAGGCGGAGACCCAGTACTTC; CDR3aa: CASSLGLAGEAETQYF
v_gene: TRBV7-3; d_gene: .; j_gene: TRBJ1-1; abundance: few; CDR3nt: TGTGCCAGCAGCTTATCTCGGGGGGCTCGGACTGAAGCTTTCTTT; CDR3aa: CASSLSRGARTEAFF
v_gene: TRBV5-1; d_gene: TRBD2; j_gene: TRBJ2-1; abundance: .; CDR3nt: TGCGCCAGCAGCTCGACTAGCGGGAGATACAATGAGCAGTTCTTC; CDR3aa: CASSSTSGRYNEQFF
v_gene: TRBV6-4; d_gene: .; j_gene: TRBJ1-1; abundance: few; CDR3nt: TGTGCCAGCACCCATCGGGGGGAGAACACTGAAGCTTTCTTT; CDR3aa: CASTHRGENTEAFF
v_gene: TRBV2; d_gene: .; j_gene: TRBJ2-2; abundance: many; CDR3nt: TGTGCCAGCGGTCGAGATGGCGGGGAGCTGTTTTTT; CDR3aa: CASGRDGGELFF
v_gene: TRBV5-5; d_gene: .; j_gene: TRBJ2-7; abundance: many; CDR3nt: TGTGCCAGCACCCTGCCCCGGGGGCGGAACGAGCAGTACTTC; CDR3aa: CASTLPRGRNEQYF
v_gene: TRBV4-3; d_gene: TRBD2; j_gene: TRBJ2-1; abundance: .; CDR3nt: TGCGCCAGCAGCCAAGGGACTAGCGGGAGGAGCTCCTACAATGAGCAGTTCTTC; CDR3aa: CASSQGTSGRSSYNEQFF
v_gene: TRBV29-1; d_gene: .; j_gene: TRBJ2-7; abundance: .; CDR3nt: TGCAGCGTGGTCGGATACGAGCAGTACTTC; CDR3aa: CSVVGYEQYF
v_gene: TRBV12-3/TRBV12-4; d_gene: .; j_gene: TRBJ2-7; abundance: many; CDR3nt: TGTGCCAGCAGTTTGCCTGAAGGGGGAGTCTACGAGCAGTACTTC; CDR3aa: CASSLPEGGVYEQYF
v_gene: TRBV6-2/TRBV6-3; d_gene: TRBD1; j_gene: TRBJ1-5; abundance: .; CDR3nt: TGTGCCAGCAGTTACCTGCACAGGGGCCGTGCTCAGCCCCAGCATTTT; CDR3aa: CASSYLHRGRAQPQHF
v_gene: TRBV7-6; d_gene: TRBD1; j_gene: TRBJ2-7; abundance: many; CDR3nt: TGTGCCAGCAGCTTGGGGACAGGGATCTCCTACGAGCAGTACTTC; CDR3aa: CASSLGTGISYEQYF
v_gene: TRBV5-1; d_gene: .; j_gene: TRBJ2-6; abundance: many; CDR3nt: TGTGCCAGCAGTTTAGGGTTAGTCTCTGGGGCCAACGTCCTGACTTTC; CDR3aa: CASSLGLVSGANVLTF
v_gene: TRBV27; d_gene: .; j_gene: TRBJ2-2; abundance: .; CDR3nt: TGTGCCAGCAGTTTATTCATCCTGCGCGACCATCCCAACACCGGGGAGCTGTTTTTT; CDR3aa: CASSLFILRDHPNTGELFF
v_gene: TRBV24-1; d_gene: .; j_gene: TRBJ2-5; abundance: many; CDR3nt: TGTGCCACCAAAGGGGATCCCCAAGAGACCCAGTACTTC; CDR3aa: CATKGDPQETQYF
v_gene: TRBV28; d_gene: .; j_gene: TRBJ2-7; abundance: many; CDR3nt: TGTGCCAGCAGTTCTAGCTCCCCCTACGAGCAGTACTTC; CDR3aa: CASSSSSPYEQYF
v_gene: TRBV9; d_gene: .; j_gene: TRBJ2-7; abundance: .; CDR3nt: TGTGCCAGCAGCCCGCTTGGCGGGAACTACGAGCAGTACTTC; CDR3aa: CASSPLGGNYEQYF
v_gene: TRBV5-6; d_gene: .; j_gene: TRBJ1-5; abundance: .; CDR3nt: TGTGCCAGCAGGCTTATGGGGGGAGAGCAGCCCCAGCATTTT; CDR3aa: CASRLMGGEQPQHF
v_gene: TRBV6-1; d_gene: TRBD1; j_gene: TRBJ1-1; abundance: many; CDR3nt: TGTGCCAGCAGTGATTCCACAGGGGGAGAAGCTTTCTTT; CDR3aa: CASSDSTGGEAFF
v_gene: TRBV29-1; d_gene: .; j_gene: TRBJ2-2; abundance: many; CDR3nt: TGCAGCGCCCTCGGTTCTGGGCACTCCACCGGGGAGCTGTTTTTT; CDR3aa: CSALGSGHSTGELFF
v_gene: TRBV4-2; d_gene: .; j_gene: TRBJ1-5; abundance: .; CDR3nt: TGTGCCAGCAGCCCGCTAGGGATCCAGGGACTAAGGCTGGGGCAGCCCCAGCATTTT; CDR3aa: CASSPLGIQGLRLGQPQHF
v_gene: TRBV6-1; d_gene: .; j_gene: TRBJ2-7; abundance: many; CDR3nt: TGTGCCAGCAGTGAAGGGGGGCATGAGCAGTACTTC; CDR3aa: CASSEGGHEQYF
v_gene: TRBV28; d_gene: .; j_gene: TRBJ2-2; abundance: many; CDR3nt: TGTGCCACCCACCGGGCCGACACCGGGGAGCTGTTTTTT; CDR3aa: CATHRADTGELFF
v_gene: TRBV6-2/TRBV6-3; d_gene: TRBD1; j_gene: TRBJ2-7; abundance: many; CDR3nt: TGTGCCAGCAGCCATGGACAGGGTCTTTCCTACGAGCAGTACTTC; CDR3aa: CASSHGQGLSYEQYF
v_gene: TRBV7-2; d_gene: .; j_gene: TRBJ2-7; abundance: many; CDR3nt: TGTGCCAGCAGCCCCCGAAGGGGGAGCGGTTATTACTCCTACGAGCAGTACTTC; CDR3aa: CASSPRRGSGYYSYEQYF
v_gene: TRBV3-1; d_gene: .; j_gene: TRBJ2-6; abundance: .; CDR3nt: TGTGCCAGCAGCCACGCGGAGGGTCCCTCGGGGGCCAACGTCCTGACTTTC; CDR3aa: CASSHAEGPSGANVLTF
v_gene: TRBV7-8; d_gene: TRBD2; j_gene: TRBJ2-7; abundance: many; CDR3nt: TGTGCCAGCAGCTTCACGACTAGCGGGGACTCTCCCGAGCAGTACTTC; CDR3aa: CASSFTTSGDSPEQYF
v_gene: TRBV7-2; d_gene: TRBD1; j_gene: TRBJ1-5; abundance: many; CDR3nt: TGTGCCAGCAGCTCCGGGACAGGGGGCGCCAGCAATCAGCCCCAGCATTTT; CDR3aa: CASSSGTGGASNQPQHF